Listed below are T cell receptor beta chains from one sample, sequenced in a study of T cells in Graves' hyperthyroidism and ophthalmopathy. TCRdb recomputed calls from the multiplex PCR reads with MiXCR, one row per CDR3 protein. The sample has a few hundred thousand distinct CDR3 sequences; 16% are singletons. The sample was blood. The source is a woman in her thirties or forties with Graves' ophthalmopathy. Both conserved end residues are part of each CDR3. Each record gives: V gene, clone size, D gene, J gene, CDR3 protein, CDR3 DNA. D genes are given only for firm matches. The listing skips clone size in some rows; elsewhere it reads once, few, many or a size class.

v_gene: TRBV24-1; abundance: many; d_gene: TRBD1; j_gene: TRBJ1-2; CDR3aa: CATSDDRDSSYGYTF; CDR3nt: TGTGCCACCAGTGACGACCGGGACAGCAGCTATGGCTACACCTTC
v_gene: TRBV20-1; abundance: NA; d_gene: TRBD2; j_gene: TRBJ2-4; CDR3aa: CSARSSGGGAKNIQYF; CDR3nt: TGCAGTGCTAGAAGTTCGGGGGGGGGGGCCAAAAACATTCAGTACTTC
v_gene: TRBV5-1; abundance: many; d_gene: TRBD2; j_gene: TRBJ2-5; CDR3aa: CASSRTSGRDQETQYF; CDR3nt: TGCGCCAGCAGCCGGACTAGCGGGAGGGACCAAGAGACCCAGTACTTC
v_gene: TRBV6-1; abundance: few; d_gene: TRBD2; j_gene: TRBJ2-1; CDR3aa: CASRPRLAGVNEQFF; CDR3nt: TGTGCCAGCAGGCCCCGACTAGCGGGGGTAAATGAGCAGTTCTTC
v_gene: TRBV5-1; abundance: many; d_gene: NA; j_gene: TRBJ1-6; CDR3aa: CASSLERTYNSPLHF; CDR3nt: TGCGCCAGCAGCTTGGAGAGAACATATAATTCACCCCTCCACTTT
v_gene: TRBV5-1; abundance: few; d_gene: NA; j_gene: TRBJ2-2; CDR3aa: CASSPGISGELFF; CDR3nt: TGCGCCAGCAGCCCCGGGATTTCCGGGGAGCTGTTTTTT
v_gene: TRBV11-1; abundance: many; d_gene: NA; j_gene: TRBJ2-1; CDR3aa: CASSLDPGRQFF; CDR3nt: TGTGCCAGCAGCTTGGACCCCGGGAGGCAGTTCTTC
v_gene: TRBV19; abundance: many; d_gene: NA; j_gene: TRBJ1-1; CDR3aa: CASSRTVNTEAFF; CDR3nt: TGTGCCAGCAGCCGGACAGTGAACACTGAAGCTTTCTTT
v_gene: TRBV6-6; abundance: once; d_gene: NA; j_gene: TRBJ2-1; CDR3aa: CASSYSGSHEQFF; CDR3nt: TGTGCCAGCAGTTACTCAGGGTCCCACGAGCAGTTCTTC
v_gene: TRBV2; abundance: NA; d_gene: TRBD2; j_gene: TRBJ2-2; CDR3aa: CASIRTSGNTWELFF; CDR3nt: TGTGCCAGCATTCGTACTAGCGGTAACACCTGGGAGCTGTTTTTT
v_gene: TRBV12-3/TRBV12-4; abundance: many; d_gene: NA; j_gene: TRBJ1-4; CDR3aa: CASLHWGNEKLFF; CDR3nt: TGTGCCAGCTTACACTGGGGGAATGAAAAACTGTTTTTT
v_gene: TRBV12-3/TRBV12-4; abundance: many; d_gene: TRBD1; j_gene: TRBJ1-2; CDR3aa: CASSGLAGQGIGGYTF; CDR3nt: TGTGCCAGCAGTGGTTTGGCGGGACAGGGTATTGGTGGCTACACCTTC
v_gene: TRBV7-9; abundance: NA; d_gene: TRBD2; j_gene: TRBJ2-1; CDR3aa: CASSLTSGSWDNEQFF; CDR3nt: TGTGCCAGCAGCTTAACTAGCGGGAGTTGGGACAATGAGCAGTTCTTC
v_gene: TRBV7-2; abundance: many; d_gene: NA; j_gene: TRBJ2-1; CDR3aa: CASSSQGYEQFF; CDR3nt: TGTGCCAGCAGCTCCCAGGGGTATGAGCAGTTCTTC
v_gene: TRBV2; abundance: many; d_gene: TRBD2; j_gene: TRBJ2-2; CDR3aa: CASTGGLAGATGELFF; CDR3nt: TGTGCCAGCACTGGCGGACTAGCGGGCGCCACCGGGGAGCTGTTTTTT
v_gene: TRBV6-1; abundance: many; d_gene: NA; j_gene: TRBJ2-5; CDR3aa: CASSAWEGGLETQYF; CDR3nt: TGTGCCAGCAGTGCATGGGAGGGGGGGCTGGAGACCCAGTACTTC
v_gene: TRBV5-1; abundance: NA; d_gene: TRBD1; j_gene: TRBJ2-6; CDR3aa: CASSFGTGGNSRASGANVLTF; CDR3nt: TGCGCCAGCAGCTTTGGGACAGGGGGTAATAGCCGGGCCTCTGGGGCCAACGTCCTGACTTTC
v_gene: TRBV6-2/TRBV6-3; abundance: many; d_gene: NA; j_gene: TRBJ2-1; CDR3aa: CASSLGSRSVGEQFF; CDR3nt: TGTGCCAGCAGTCTAGGAAGCCGGAGTGTAGGTGAGCAGTTCTTC
v_gene: TRBV4-1; abundance: NA; d_gene: TRBD1; j_gene: TRBJ1-5; CDR3aa: CASSQEQGAQPQHF; CDR3nt: TGCGCCAGCAGCCAAGAACAGGGGGCACAGCCCCAGCATTTT
v_gene: TRBV10-3; abundance: many; d_gene: TRBD2; j_gene: TRBJ2-1; CDR3aa: CAISAGTSGYNEQFF; CDR3nt: TGTGCCATCAGCGCCGGGACTAGCGGCTACAATGAGCAGTTCTTC
v_gene: TRBV5-6; abundance: few; d_gene: NA; j_gene: TRBJ2-3; CDR3aa: CASSFRRPTQYF; CDR3nt: TGTGCCAGCAGCTTCAGGAGACCTACGCAGTATTTT
v_gene: TRBV20-1; abundance: NA; d_gene: TRBD2; j_gene: TRBJ2-7; CDR3aa: CSTSGMMISQYF; CDR3nt: TGCAGTACAAGCGGGATGATGATTTCGCAGTACTTC